The clone carrying this T cell receptor beta chain appeared a single time. V gave up 0 bases and J gave up 5 bases; unmatched junction bases: 6. CDR1 is SNHLY and CDR2 is FYNNEI in the germline V gene. The CDR3 contains 15 residues. The data are from a study of blood T cell repertoires in COVID-19. Assignment of participants to cohorts was predicated upon participant-reported clinical history. Authors' processing steps: Scientists estimated how many nucleated cells there were by amplifying reference gene primers. The data were produced by immunoSEQ multiplex PCR, yet TCRdb's version contains in-frame clones alone and is incomplete. The DNA was the basis for D and trimming; V, J and clone size are from that table. The sample lists around 310,000 clones, around 90% occurring once.

Sequenced: PBMCs or T cells enriched from blood (not recorded which). This clonotype originated in a man aged 30 to 39 who had recovered from COVID-19. The chain joins TRBV2 to TRBJ2-5; 7 bases fit TRBD1. The DNA of the CDR3 is TGTGCCAGCAGTGAAGCGCTAAGGGGGCCTGAGACCCAGTACTTC. Its translation is CASSEALRGPETQYF.